These 30 T cell receptor beta chains share one sample of origin, sequenced in a study of blood T cell repertoires in COVID-19. Clones were read by immunoSEQ multiplex PCR, and TCRdb kept only the in-frame ones, dropping some. The sample has about 52,000 clones, approximately 85% seen once; the top ten hold 10%. Sequencing was carried out using peripheral blood. The origin of the receptors is a human donor in a cohort sampled during active COVID-19.

The chain employs TRBV15 and TRBJ2-7; 9 bases align to TRBD2. Germline V CDR1 and CDR2: LNHNV, YYDKDF (reference sequence). This CDR3 comprises 12 residues. The V gene end was trimmed by 3 bases and the J gene end by 7 bases; junction bases not matched to a gene: 1. Here the CDR3 reads CATSSLAGEQYF. Written as DNA, the CDR3 is TGTGCCACCAGCAGTCTAGCGGGAGAGCAGTACTTC.

This sequence joins TRBV30 and TRBJ1-6; 7 bases agree with TRBD1. Germline V gives CDR1 GTSNPN, CDR2 SVGIG (reference sequence). The CDR3 has 14 amino acids. J was trimmed by 9 bases and V by 3 bases; bases with no gene match: 8. This CDR3 reads CAWRGDRFSSPLHF. CDR3 DNA: TGTGCCTGGAGGGGGGACAGATTCTCTTCACCCCTCCACTTT. Looking up the rest from reference TRBV30 and TRBJ1-6 gives the full variable domain: SQTIHQWPATLVQPVGSPLSLECTVEGTSNPNLYWYRQAAGRGLQLLFYSVGIGQISSEVPQNLSASRPQDRQFILSSKKLLLSDSGFYLCAWRGDRFSSPLHFGNGTRLTVT.

The rearrangement links TRBV2 to TRBJ1-5; tentatively, D is TRBD1 (5 bases). Germline CDR1 and CDR2: SNHLY and FYNNEI. This CDR3 has 14 residues. Trimming removed 7 bases from V and 1 base from J, with 11 bases in between. CDR3 sequence: CASTGAISNQPQHF. The CDR3 nucleotides are TGTGCCAGCACTGGGGCCATCAGCAATCAGCCCCAGCATTTT.

V and J are TRBV24-1 and TRBJ2-3; 13 bases match TRBD2. V was pared by 0 bases and J by 0 bases, with 5 bases of the junction left unmatched. The length of the CDR3 is 19 residues. Per the germline V gene, CDR1 is KGHDR and CDR2 is SFDVKD. CDR3 protein: CATSDLRGGLAGSTDTQYF. CDR3 bases: TGTGCCACCAGTGATTTGCGGGGGGGACTAGCGGGGAGCACAGATACGCAGTATTTT.

Comments on this clone: It is unclear where the CDR3 begins or ends on the DNA, so no DNA is shown, and the CDR3 is as TCRdb lists it. V gene TRBV6-2 or TRBV6-3 combines with J gene TRBJ2-5; TRBD2 was called by the table and not checked on the DNA. CDR1 is MNHEY, CDR2 SVGEGT, per germline. The CDR3 is 17 amino acids in total, end residues counted. The CDR3: CASSYSLLAVLGETQYF.

V and J are TRBV10-2 and TRBJ2-7, with no clear D. The CDR3 loop spans 12 amino acids. From germline, CDR1 is WSHSY and CDR2 SAAADI. V shed 6 bases and J shed 3 bases, with 9 bases lying between them. CDR3: CASRGRYYEQYF. The CDR3 DNA reads TGCGCCAGCAGGGGCAGGTACTACGAGCAGTACTTC.

Only a few counts were recorded for this clone. The rearrangement links TRBV10-3 to TRBJ1-2, with D hard to call. CDR1 is ENHRY and CDR2 is SYGVKD in the germline V gene. V was cut by 0 bases and J by 6 bases, with 8 bases left in between. The CDR3 loop spans 13 amino acids. Written as DNA, the CDR3 is TGTGCCATCAGTGAGTCGGCCATTGATGGCTACACCTTC. It encodes CAISESAIDGYTF.

V gene TRBV7-8 combines with J gene TRBJ1-5; 11 nucleotides agree with TRBD1. The length of the CDR3 is 16 residues. V gave up 5 bases and J gave up 3 bases; unmatched junction bases: 6. The germline CDR1 and CDR2 sequences are SGHVS and FQNEAQ. This CDR3 is CASSPGQGGTNQPQHF. The CDR3 nucleotides are TGTGCCAGCAGCCCGGGACAGGGGGGAACCAATCAGCCCCAGCATTTT.

Only one count was recorded for this clone. This sequence joins TRBV7-2 and TRBJ2-7; no clear D. This CDR3 spans 13 amino acids. CDR1 SGHTA and CDR2 FQGNSA come from the germline V gene. V lost 1 base to trimming and J lost 7 bases, with 11 bases between them. The CDR3 nucleotides are TGTGCCAGCAGCTTAGACTACCCCCGGGAGCAGTACTTC. Translation: CASSLDYPREQYF.

The chain has TRBV11-3 and TRBJ2-7, with TRBD1 matching 9 bases. The CDR3 has 15 residues. After removal of 5 bases from V and 0 bases from J, the junction contained 5 bases not matched to a gene. CDR1 and CDR2 from the germline V gene are SGHNT and YENEEA. CDR3 DNA: TGTGCCAGCAGCCCAACAGGGGGCACCTCCTACGAGCAGTACTTC. Encoded protein: CASSPTGGTSYEQYF.

This chain uses TRBV19 with TRBJ1-1, with TRBD1 identical over 7 bases. In germline, CDR1 is LNHDA, CDR2 SQIVND (reference sequence). The CDR3 has 13 residues. V shed 6 bases, J shed 1 base, and the junction held 2 bases outside the gene matches. The CDR3 DNA sequence: TGTGCCAGTAGCTGGACAGGGAACACTGAAGCTTTCTTT. This codes for CASSWTGNTEAFF.

The gene calls are TRBV9 and TRBJ2-2; maybe TRBD2 (5 bases). CDR3 length: 16 residues. V was cut by 1 base and J by 3 bases, with 13 bases left in between. CDR1 is SGDLS, CDR2 YYNGEE, per germline. The CDR3 DNA follows: TGTGCCAGCAGCGTATCGGTGGGCGGGTACACCGGGGAGCTGTTTTTT. Protein sequence: CASSVSVGGYTGELFF.

The V call is TRBV10-3, the J call TRBJ2-1; 11 nucleotides align to TRBD2. The V gene end was trimmed by 6 bases and the J gene end by 5 bases; junction bases not matched to a gene: 3. The CDR3 has 14 residues. The germline V gene encodes CDR1 ENHRY and CDR2 SYGVKD. CDR3 bases: TGTGCCATCAGGGGGACTAGCGGTAACAATGAGCAGTTCTTC. It yields the protein CAIRGTSGNNEQFF.

This clone was found once. This sequence joins TRBV18 and TRBJ2-2; D possibly corresponds to TRBD2 (5 bases). V shed 2 bases and J shed 0 bases, with 19 bases lying between them. Per germline, CDR1 KGHSH and CDR2 LQKENI. This CDR3 region has 19 residues. The CDR3 is CASSPYRLEGITNTGELFF. The CDR3 nucleotides read TGTGCCAGCTCACCATATCGCCTCGAGGGTATCACGAACACCGGGGAGCTGTTTTTT.

CDR3 nucleotide sequence: TGTGCCAGCAGCCACGGACAGGCGAGGACCGGGGAGCTGTTTTTT. Translation: CASSHGQARTGELFF. The V gene is TRBV28, the J gene TRBJ2-2, with 7 bases aligning to TRBD1. The CDR3 is made up of 15 amino acids. CDR1 is MDHEN, CDR2 SYDVKM, per germline. J was trimmed by 5 bases and V by 6 bases; bases with no gene match: 9.

The V gene is TRBV9, the J gene TRBJ2-3, with D possibly matching TRBD1 (5 bases). CDR1 SGDLS and CDR2 YYNGEE come from the germline V gene. This CDR3 region has 13 residues. Trimming stripped 3 bases from V and 5 bases from J, with 10 bases between. The CDR3 bases are TGTGCCAGCAGCGCCCAGGGTGAAGATACGCAGTATTTT. Translation gives CASSAQGEDTQYF.

The V gene is TRBV18, the J gene TRBJ1-1, with 10 bases lining up with TRBD1. CDR1 is KGHSH, CDR2 LQKENI, per germline. There are 13 residues in the CDR3. The J segment lost 4 bases and the V segment lost 6 bases, leaving 2 bases of the junction unmatched. The CDR3 region is CASSRDRGTEAFF. The CDR3 DNA reads TGTGCCAGCTCCCGGGACAGGGGCACTGAAGCTTTCTTT.

The rearrangement joins TRBV3-1 (or the pseudogene TRBV3-2) to TRBJ2-3, with D perhaps matching TRBD2 (6 bases). The CDR3 consists of 17 residues. From germline, CDR1 is LGHDT and CDR2 YNNKEL (reference sequence). The V gene lost 4 bases and the J gene lost 4 bases, with 21 bases spanning the gap. The CDR3 reads CASSPLRPGRGSDTQYF. In DNA, the CDR3 is TGTGCCAGCAGCCCTCTCCGTCCCGGGAGAGGGTCAGATACGCAGTATTTT.

The chain recombines TRBV7-3 with TRBJ2-7, with no clear D. Germline-derived CDR1 and CDR2 are SGHTA and FQGTGA. The CDR3 runs to 9 residues. The V and J ends lost 10 bases and 4 bases respectively, with 5 bases between them. This CDR3 is CATTYEQYF. The CDR3 coding sequence is TGTGCCACCACATACGAGCAGTACTTC.

This chain uses TRBV19 with TRBJ1-4, with 8 bases fitting TRBD1. The CDR3 totals 15 residues. V dropped 6 bases and J dropped 7; count of bases not matched to a gene: 10. CDR1 and CDR2 from the germline V gene are LNHDA and SQIVND (reference sequence). The CDR3 DNA follows: TGTGCCAGTAGGATGACAGGGGAGGAAGGTGAAAAACTGTTTTTT. Translation gives CASRMTGEEGEKLFF.

This chain uses TRBV9 with TRBJ2-2, with TRBD2 matching over 7 bases. Per the germline V gene, CDR1 is SGDLS and CDR2 is YYNGEE. Trimming removed 1 base from V and 1 base from J; junction bases left unmatched: 7. The CDR3 loop spans 17 amino acids. The CDR3 is CASSVRREKGNTGELFF. The CDR3 nucleotides read TGTGCCAGCAGCGTAAGGCGGGAGAAAGGGAACACCGGGGAGCTGTTTTTT.

V is TRBV3-1 (or the pseudogene TRBV3-2) and J is TRBJ1-6; 8 bases agree with TRBD1. Germline lookup yields CDR1 LGHDT and CDR2 YNNKEL (reference sequence). V trimming: 5 bases; J trimming: 7 bases; junction bases outside the gene matches: 7. This CDR3 contains 15 residues. CDR3 in DNA: TGTGCCAGCAGCGGACAGGGCCGGGGAAATTCACCCCTCCACTTT. Translated, it gives CASSGQGRGNSPLHF.

The rearrangement joins TRBV5-4 to TRBJ2-2; D call uncertain. The CDR3 covers 14 residues. Germline lookup yields CDR1 SGHNT and CDR2 YYREEE (reference sequence). The germline V and J ends were trimmed by 0 bases and 0 bases, with 3 bases remaining between them. Written as DNA, the CDR3 is TGTGCCAGCAGCTTGGTATCGAACACCGGGGAGCTGTTTTTT. Protein sequence: CASSLVSNTGELFF. The full variable domain, completed using reference TRBV5-4 and TRBJ2-2, is ETGVTQSPTHLIKTRGQQVTLRCSSQSGHNTVSWYQQALGQGPQFIFQYYREEENGRGNFPPRFSGLQFPNYSSELNVNALELDDSALYLCASSLVSNTGELFFGEGSRLTVL.

This chain joins TRBV28 and TRBJ2-7; 8 nucleotides agree with TRBD1. J gave up 7 bases and V 6 bases, and 14 bases lay outside the gene matches. The germline CDR1 and CDR2 sequences are MDHEN and SYDVKM. CDR3 length: 15 residues. CDR3 loop: CASSLPPGQALEQYF. For the CDR3, the DNA is TGTGCCAGCAGCCTACCCCCGGGACAGGCCTTAGAGCAGTACTTC.

The chain employs TRBV10-1 and TRBJ1-1; D is ambiguous. Germline V gene data show CDR1 as WNHNN and CDR2 as SYGVQD (reference sequence). Trimming shortened V by 6 bases and J by 5 bases, and 16 bases separated the two germline ends. This CDR3 has 14 residues. CDR3 DNA sequence: TGCGCCAGCAGAAGCGGGCTCACGGGGACTGAAGCTTTCTTT. This encodes CASRSGLTGTEAFF.

The V and J genes are TRBV6-2 or TRBV6-3 and TRBJ1-3; no reliable D call. The germline V gene has CDR1 MNHEY and CDR2 SVGEGT. Trimming shortened V by 5 bases and J by 2 bases, and 13 bases separated the two germline ends. This CDR3 contains 15 residues. CDR3 coding DNA: TGTGCCAGCAGTCGTGCCTCAGTGGCTGGAAACACCATATATTTT. Translating it yields CASSRASVAGNTIYF.

This clone was observed a single time. DNA of the CDR3: TGCGCCAGCAGCCAAGATCACGGCGGGGAGCTGTTTTTT. Translated: CASSQDHGGELFF. The chain uses TRBV4-3 and TRBJ2-2; D uncertain. V was pared by 0 bases and J by 7 bases, with 6 bases between. The CDR3 extends over 13 amino acids. Per the germline V gene, CDR1 is LGHNA and CDR2 is YSLEER.

The gene calls are TRBV4-1 and TRBJ1-4, with a weak D call TRBD1 (5 bases). The CDR3 sequence is 15 residues long. Germline V gene sequence: CDR1 MGHRA, CDR2 YSYEKL. V was clipped by 4 bases and J by 7 bases, with 16 bases between them. The CDR3 region is CASSPGGTGTEKLFF. For the CDR3, the DNA is TGCGCCAGCAGCCCTGGGGGGACCGGTACTGAAAAACTGTTTTTT.

J is TRBJ2-1 and V is TRBV29-1; 7 bases are shared with TRBD2. The CDR3 is 14 amino acids. V lost 5 bases to trimming and J lost 6 bases; unmatched junction nucleotides: 10. The V gene's germline CDR1 is SQVTM and CDR2 ANQGSEA. The CDR3 DNA is TGCAGCGTTAGTCTGGCGGGAGCACGCAATGAGCAGTTCTTC. Its protein product is CSVSLAGARNEQFF.

This rearrangement joins TRBV6-5 to TRBJ2-1; D is possibly TRBD2 (5 bases). The CDR3 is 13 residues long. Germline CDR1 reads MNHEY; CDR2 reads SVGAGI. V lost 6 bases and J 8 bases, leaving 14 bases between the germline ends. The CDR3 loop reads CASRGQASHEQFF. For the CDR3, the DNA is TGTGCCAGCAGGGGCCAGGCTAGCCATGAGCAGTTCTTC.